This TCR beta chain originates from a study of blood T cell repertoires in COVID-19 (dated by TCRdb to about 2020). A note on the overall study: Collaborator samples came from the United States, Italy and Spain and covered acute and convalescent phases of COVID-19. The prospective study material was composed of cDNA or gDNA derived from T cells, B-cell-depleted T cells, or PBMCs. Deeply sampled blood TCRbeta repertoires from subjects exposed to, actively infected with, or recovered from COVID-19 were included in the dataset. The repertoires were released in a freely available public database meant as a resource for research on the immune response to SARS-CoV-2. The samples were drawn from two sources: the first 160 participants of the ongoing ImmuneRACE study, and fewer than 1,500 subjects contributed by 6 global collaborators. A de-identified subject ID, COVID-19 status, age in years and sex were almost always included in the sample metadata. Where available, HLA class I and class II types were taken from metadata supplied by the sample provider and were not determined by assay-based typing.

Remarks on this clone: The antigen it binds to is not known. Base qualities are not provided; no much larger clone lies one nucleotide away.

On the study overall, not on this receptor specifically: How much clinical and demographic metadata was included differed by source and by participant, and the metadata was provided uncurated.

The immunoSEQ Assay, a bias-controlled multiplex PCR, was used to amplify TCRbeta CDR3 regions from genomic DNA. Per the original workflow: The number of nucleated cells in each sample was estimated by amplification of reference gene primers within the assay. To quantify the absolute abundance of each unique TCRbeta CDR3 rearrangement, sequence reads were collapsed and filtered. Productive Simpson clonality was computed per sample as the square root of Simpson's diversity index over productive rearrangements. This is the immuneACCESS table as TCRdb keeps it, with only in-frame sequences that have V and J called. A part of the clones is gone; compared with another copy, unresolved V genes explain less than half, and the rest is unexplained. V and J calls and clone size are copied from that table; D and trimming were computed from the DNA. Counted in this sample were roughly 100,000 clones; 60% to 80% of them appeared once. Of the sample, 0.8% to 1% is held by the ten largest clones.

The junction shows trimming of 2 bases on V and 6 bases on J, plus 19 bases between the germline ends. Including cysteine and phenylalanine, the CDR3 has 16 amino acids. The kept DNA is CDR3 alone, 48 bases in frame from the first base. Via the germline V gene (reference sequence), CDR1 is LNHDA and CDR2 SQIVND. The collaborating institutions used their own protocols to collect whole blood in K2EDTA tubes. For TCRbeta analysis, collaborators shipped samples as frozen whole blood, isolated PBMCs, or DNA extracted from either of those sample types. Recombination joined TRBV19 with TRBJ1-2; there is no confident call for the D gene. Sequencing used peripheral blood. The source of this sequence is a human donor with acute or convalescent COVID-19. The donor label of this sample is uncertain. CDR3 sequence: CASSIIPRRGVDGYTF. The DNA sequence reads TGTGCCAGTAGTATAATCCCCAGGCGGGGTGTTGATGGCTACACCTTC.